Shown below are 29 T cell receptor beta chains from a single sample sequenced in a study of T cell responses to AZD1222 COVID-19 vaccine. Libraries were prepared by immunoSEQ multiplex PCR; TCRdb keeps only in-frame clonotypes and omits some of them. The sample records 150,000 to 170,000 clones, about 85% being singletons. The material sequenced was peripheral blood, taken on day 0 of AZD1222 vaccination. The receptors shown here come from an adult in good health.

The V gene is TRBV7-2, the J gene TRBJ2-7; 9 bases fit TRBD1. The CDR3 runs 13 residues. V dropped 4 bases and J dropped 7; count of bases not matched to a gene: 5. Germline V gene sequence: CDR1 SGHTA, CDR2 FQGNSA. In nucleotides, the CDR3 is TGTGCCAGCAGCTCCACAGGGGGCCTAGAGCAGTACTTC. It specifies CASSSTGGLEQYF.

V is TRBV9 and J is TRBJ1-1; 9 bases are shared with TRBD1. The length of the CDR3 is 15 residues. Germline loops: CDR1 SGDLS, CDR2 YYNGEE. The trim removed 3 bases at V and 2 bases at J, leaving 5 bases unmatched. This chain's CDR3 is CASSAFTGGNTEAFF. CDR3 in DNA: TGTGCCAGCAGCGCCTTCACAGGGGGCAACACTGAAGCTTTCTTT.

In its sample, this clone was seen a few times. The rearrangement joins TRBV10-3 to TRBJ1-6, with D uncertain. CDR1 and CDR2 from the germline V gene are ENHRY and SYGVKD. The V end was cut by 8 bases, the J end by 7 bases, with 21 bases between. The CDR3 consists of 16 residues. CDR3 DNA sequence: TGTGCCATCTCCAGGCTGATGGGCAGCGCGAATTCACCCCTCCACTTT. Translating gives CAISRLMGSANSPLHF.

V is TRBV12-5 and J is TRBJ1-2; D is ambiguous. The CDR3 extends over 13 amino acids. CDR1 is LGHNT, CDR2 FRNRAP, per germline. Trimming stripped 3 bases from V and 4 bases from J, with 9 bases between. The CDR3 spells CASGFAFPYGYTF. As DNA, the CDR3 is TGTGCTAGTGGTTTCGCCTTCCCCTATGGCTACACCTTC.

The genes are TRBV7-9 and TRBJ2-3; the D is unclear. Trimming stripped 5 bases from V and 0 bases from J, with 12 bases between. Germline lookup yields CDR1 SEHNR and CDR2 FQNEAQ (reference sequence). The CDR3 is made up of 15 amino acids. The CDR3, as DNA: TGTGCCAGCAGCCCGCGGACGATAAGCACAGATACGCAGTATTTT. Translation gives CASSPRTISTDTQYF.

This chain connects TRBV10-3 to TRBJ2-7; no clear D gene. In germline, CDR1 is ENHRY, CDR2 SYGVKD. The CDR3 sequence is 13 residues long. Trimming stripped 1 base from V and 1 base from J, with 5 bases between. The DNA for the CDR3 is TGTGCCATCAGTGAGTTCCTTTCCTACGAGCAGTACTTC. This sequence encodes CAISEFLSYEQYF.

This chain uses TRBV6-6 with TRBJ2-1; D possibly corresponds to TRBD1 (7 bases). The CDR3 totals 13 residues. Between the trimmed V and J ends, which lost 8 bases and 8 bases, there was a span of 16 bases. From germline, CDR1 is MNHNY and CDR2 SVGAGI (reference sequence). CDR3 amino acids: CASRQGGGDEQFF. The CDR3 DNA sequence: TGTGCCAGCCGACAGGGAGGAGGCGATGAGCAGTTCTTC.

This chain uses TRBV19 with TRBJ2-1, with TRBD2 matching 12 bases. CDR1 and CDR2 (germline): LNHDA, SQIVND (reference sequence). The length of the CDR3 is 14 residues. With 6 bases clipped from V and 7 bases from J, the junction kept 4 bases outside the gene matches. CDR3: CASRTSGGFNEQFF. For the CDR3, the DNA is TGTGCCAGTAGGACTAGCGGGGGCTTTAATGAGCAGTTCTTC.

CDR3 protein: CASSPSEETQYF. DNA of the CDR3: TGTGCCAGCAGCCCTAGCGAAGAGACCCAGTACTTC. The chain has TRBV6-2 or TRBV6-3 and TRBJ2-5; maybe TRBD2 (6 bases). The CDR3 contains 12 residues. Germline lookup yields CDR1 MNHEY and CDR2 SVGEGT. Trimming took off 6 bases at V and 3 bases at J, with 8 bases between the two ends.

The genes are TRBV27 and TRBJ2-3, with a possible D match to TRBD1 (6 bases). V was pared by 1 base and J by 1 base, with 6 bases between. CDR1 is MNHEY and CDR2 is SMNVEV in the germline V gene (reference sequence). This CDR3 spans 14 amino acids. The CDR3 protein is CASSLWGRTDTQYF. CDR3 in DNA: TGTGCCAGCAGTTTATGGGGGCGCACAGATACGCAGTATTTT.

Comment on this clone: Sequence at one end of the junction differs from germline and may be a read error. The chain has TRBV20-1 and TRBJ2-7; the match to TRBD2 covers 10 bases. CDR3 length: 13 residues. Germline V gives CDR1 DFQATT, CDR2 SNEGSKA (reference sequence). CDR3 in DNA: TGCAGTGCTAGTGGGGCTAGCGGGGGACTAAGGAACTTC. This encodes CSASGASGGLRNF.

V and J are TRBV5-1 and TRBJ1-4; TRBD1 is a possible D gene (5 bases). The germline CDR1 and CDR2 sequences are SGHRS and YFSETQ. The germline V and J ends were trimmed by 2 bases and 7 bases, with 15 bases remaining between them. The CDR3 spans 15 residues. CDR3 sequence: CASSLTDIKGEKLFF. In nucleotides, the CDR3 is TGCGCCAGCAGCTTAACGGACATAAAAGGTGAAAAACTGTTTTTT.

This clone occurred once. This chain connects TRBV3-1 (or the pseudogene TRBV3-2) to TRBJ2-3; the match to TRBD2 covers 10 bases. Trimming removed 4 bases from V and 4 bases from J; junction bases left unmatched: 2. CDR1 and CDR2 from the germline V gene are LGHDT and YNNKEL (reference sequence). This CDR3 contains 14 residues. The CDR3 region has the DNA TGTGCCAGCAGCCTTGGGACTAGCGCAGATACGCAGTATTTT. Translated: CASSLGTSADTQYF.

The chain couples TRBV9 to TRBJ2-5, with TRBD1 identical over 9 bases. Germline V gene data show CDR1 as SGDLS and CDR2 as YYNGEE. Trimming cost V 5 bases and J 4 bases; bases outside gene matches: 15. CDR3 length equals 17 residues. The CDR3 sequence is CASRARGDREGRETQYF. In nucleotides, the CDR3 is TGTGCCAGCAGGGCCCGGGGGGACAGGGAAGGGAGAGAGACCCAGTACTTC.

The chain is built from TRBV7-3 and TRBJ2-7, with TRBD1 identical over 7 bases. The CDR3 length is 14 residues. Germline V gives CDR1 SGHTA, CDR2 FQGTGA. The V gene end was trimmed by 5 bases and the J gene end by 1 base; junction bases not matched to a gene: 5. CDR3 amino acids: CASSLEQGSYEQYF. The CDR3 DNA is TGTGCCAGCAGCCTTGAACAGGGGTCCTACGAGCAGTACTTC.

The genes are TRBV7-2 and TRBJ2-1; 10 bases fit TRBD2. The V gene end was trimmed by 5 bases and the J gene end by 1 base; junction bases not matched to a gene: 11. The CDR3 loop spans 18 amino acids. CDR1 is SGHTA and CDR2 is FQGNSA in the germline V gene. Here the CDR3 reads CASSPRLSGGASYNEQFF. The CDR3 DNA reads TGTGCCAGCAGCCCCCGACTGAGCGGGGGGGCGTCCTACAATGAGCAGTTCTTC.

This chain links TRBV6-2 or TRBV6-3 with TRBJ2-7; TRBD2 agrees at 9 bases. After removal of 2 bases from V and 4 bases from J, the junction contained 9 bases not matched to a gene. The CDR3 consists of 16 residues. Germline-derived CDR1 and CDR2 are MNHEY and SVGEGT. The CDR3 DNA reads TGTGCCAGCAGTTACGAGGGCGGGGGGGCCCATTACGAGCAGTACTTC. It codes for CASSYEGGGAHYEQYF.

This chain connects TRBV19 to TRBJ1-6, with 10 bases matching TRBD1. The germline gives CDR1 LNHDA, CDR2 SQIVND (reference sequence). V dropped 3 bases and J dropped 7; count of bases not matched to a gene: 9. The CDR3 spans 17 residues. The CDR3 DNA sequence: TGTGCCAGTAGTATCGGACAGGGACAGGGGAGGAATTCACCCCTCCACTTT. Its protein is CASSIGQGQGRNSPLHF.

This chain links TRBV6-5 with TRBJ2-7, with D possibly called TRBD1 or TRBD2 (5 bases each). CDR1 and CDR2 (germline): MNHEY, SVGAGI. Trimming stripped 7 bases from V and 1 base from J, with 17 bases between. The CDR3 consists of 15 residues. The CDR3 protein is CASIKTRDGSYEQYF. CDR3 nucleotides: TGTGCCAGCATTAAAACCCGGGACGGATCCTACGAGCAGTACTTC.

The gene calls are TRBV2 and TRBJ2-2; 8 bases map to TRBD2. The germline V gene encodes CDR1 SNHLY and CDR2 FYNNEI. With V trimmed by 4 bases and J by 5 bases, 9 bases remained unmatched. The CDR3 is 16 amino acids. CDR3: CASSGRLAQGTGELFF. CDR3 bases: TGTGCCAGCAGTGGCCGACTAGCGCAAGGGACCGGGGAGCTGTTTTTT.

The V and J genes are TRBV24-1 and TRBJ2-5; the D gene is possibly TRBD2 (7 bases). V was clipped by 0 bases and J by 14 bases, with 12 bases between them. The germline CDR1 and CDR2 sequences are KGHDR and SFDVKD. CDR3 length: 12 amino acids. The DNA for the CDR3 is TGTGCCACCAGTGATTTGCGGGGGGCGGTCTACTTC. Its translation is CATSDLRGAVYF.

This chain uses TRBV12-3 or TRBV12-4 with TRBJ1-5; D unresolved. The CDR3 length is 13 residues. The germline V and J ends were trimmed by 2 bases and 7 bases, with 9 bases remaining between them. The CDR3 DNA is TGTGCCAGCAGTTTACGGGCCAGACAGCCCCAGCATTTT. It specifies CASSLRARQPQHF.

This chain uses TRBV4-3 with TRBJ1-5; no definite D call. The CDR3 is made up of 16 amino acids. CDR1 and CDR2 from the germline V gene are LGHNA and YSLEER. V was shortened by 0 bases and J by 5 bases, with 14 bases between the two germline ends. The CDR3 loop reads CASSQEALASYQPQHF. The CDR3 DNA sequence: TGCGCCAGCAGCCAAGAGGCTTTGGCCTCCTATCAGCCCCAGCATTTT.

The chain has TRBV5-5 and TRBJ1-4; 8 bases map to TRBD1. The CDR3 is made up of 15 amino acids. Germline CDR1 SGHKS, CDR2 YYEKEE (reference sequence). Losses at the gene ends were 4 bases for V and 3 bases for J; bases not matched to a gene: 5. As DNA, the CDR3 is TGTGCCAGCAGCGCGGACAGGGTAGCTAATGAAAAACTGTTTTTT. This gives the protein CASSADRVANEKLFF.

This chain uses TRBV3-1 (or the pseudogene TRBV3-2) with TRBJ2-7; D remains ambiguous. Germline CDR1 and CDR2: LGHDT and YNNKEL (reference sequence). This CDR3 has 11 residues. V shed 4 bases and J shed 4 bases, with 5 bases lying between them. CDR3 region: CASSRAYEQYF. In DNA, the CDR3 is TGTGCCAGCAGCCGGGCTTACGAGCAGTACTTC.

CDR3: CASSVVGAPSTEAFF. In DNA, the CDR3 is TGCGCCAGCAGTGTGGTAGGGGCGCCTAGCACTGAAGCTTTCTTT. V and J are TRBV10-2 and TRBJ1-1; TRBD1 is a possible D gene (5 bases). Trimming shortened V by 4 bases and J by 4 bases, and 16 bases separated the two germline ends. Germline V gene lookup returns CDR1 WSHSY and CDR2 SAAADI. This CDR3 is built from 15 residues.

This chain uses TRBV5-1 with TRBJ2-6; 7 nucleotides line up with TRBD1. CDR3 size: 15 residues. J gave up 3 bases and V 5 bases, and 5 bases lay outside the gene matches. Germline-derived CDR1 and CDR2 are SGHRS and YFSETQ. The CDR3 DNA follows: TGCGCCAGCAGGACAGGGATATATGGGGCCAACGTCCTGACTTTC. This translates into CASRTGIYGANVLTF.

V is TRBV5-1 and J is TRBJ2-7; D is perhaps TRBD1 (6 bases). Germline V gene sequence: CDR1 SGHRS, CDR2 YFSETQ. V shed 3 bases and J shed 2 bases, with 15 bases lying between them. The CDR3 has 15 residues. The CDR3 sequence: CASSSRPDRTYEQYF. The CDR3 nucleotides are TGCGCCAGCAGCTCTCGTCCTGACAGGACCTACGAGCAGTACTTC.

As DNA, the CDR3 is TGTGCCAGCAGCTCGGGACAGGCTGGAAACACCATATATTTT. It is translated as CASSSGQAGNTIYF. The chain joins TRBV7-2 to TRBJ1-3; 8 bases map to TRBD1. In germline, CDR1 is SGHTA, CDR2 FQGNSA. V lost 4 bases, J lost 2 bases, and 1 base stayed unmatched. CDR3 length equals 14 residues.